This T cell receptor (beta chain) appears in the sequencing data of a study of blood T cell repertoires in COVID-19 (TCRdb year 2020). Context from the whole study: Samples covering the acute and convalescent phases of COVID-19 were provided by collaborators in the United States, Italy and Spain. The sample metadata nearly always contained a de-identified subject ID, COVID-19 status, age in years and sex. Samples were obtained from the ongoing ImmuneRACE study (first 160 participants) and from 950 to 1,500 subjects provided by 6 global collaborators. The prospective study material was composed of cDNA or gDNA derived from T cells, B-cell-depleted T cells, or PBMCs. The repertoires were released in a freely available public database meant as a resource for research on the immune response to SARS-CoV-2. Deeply sampled blood TCRbeta repertoires from subjects exposed to, actively infected with, or recovered from COVID-19 were included in the dataset. Where HLA class I and class II types were available, the types were taken from metadata supplied by the sample provider, not from assay-based typing. Here is what the overall study found, with its caveats: The quantity of clinical and demographic metadata differed by source and by participant and was supplied without curation.

About this clone: Its antigen target is currently unknown. No base qualities exist here, and no much larger clone lies one base off it.

Germline trimming: 5 bases from V, 3 bases from J; junction bases outside gene matches: 6. Including the terminal cysteine and phenylalanine, the CDR3 comprises 16 residues. Solely the CDR3 DNA is kept, with 48 bases framed from the first base. Per the germline V gene (reference sequence), LNHDA is the CDR1 and SQIVND is the CDR2. TCRbeta CDR3 regions were amplified from genomic DNA by means of the immunoSEQ Assay, a bias-controlled multiplex PCR. Per the original workflow: Nucleated cell counts per sample were estimated from amplification of reference gene primers within the assay. To quantify the absolute abundance of each unique TCRbeta CDR3 rearrangement, sequence reads were collapsed and filtered. Productive Simpson clonality was computed per sample as the square root of Simpson's diversity index over productive rearrangements. In TCRdb, the immuneACCESS table is reduced to in-frame sequences with V and J assigned. These tables do not hold every clone; where another copy was compared, an unresolved V gene accounts for under half, and the others remain unexplained. V and J calls and clone size follow that table, whereas D and trimming were derived from the DNA. In this sample the table shows around 380,000 clones, approximately 80% of which occur a single time. Of the sample, around 1% falls within the top ten clones.

Each collaborating institution followed its own protocols to collect whole blood in K2EDTA tubes. For TCRbeta analysis, collaborators shipped samples in one of three forms: frozen whole blood, isolated PBMCs, or DNA extracted from either of those sample types. This clonotype was sampled from a human donor with acute or convalescent COVID-19. The donor label of this sample is uncertain. The sample comprised peripheral blood. The rearrangement combines TRBV19 with TRBJ2-2, with 10 junctional bases fitting TRBD2. The CDR3 is CASSSIAGGYTGELFF. The DNA reads as follows: TGTGCCAGTAGTTCGATAGCGGGAGGTTACACCGGGGAGCTGTTTTTT. Outside the CDR3, residues come from the reference TRBV19 and TRBJ2-2 proteins, so the full variable domain is: DGGITQSPKYLFRKEGQNVTLSCEQNLNHDAMYWYRQDPGQGLRLIYYSQIVNDFQKGDIAEGYSVSREKKESFPLTVTSAQKNPTAFYLCASSSIAGGYTGELFFGEGSRLTVL.